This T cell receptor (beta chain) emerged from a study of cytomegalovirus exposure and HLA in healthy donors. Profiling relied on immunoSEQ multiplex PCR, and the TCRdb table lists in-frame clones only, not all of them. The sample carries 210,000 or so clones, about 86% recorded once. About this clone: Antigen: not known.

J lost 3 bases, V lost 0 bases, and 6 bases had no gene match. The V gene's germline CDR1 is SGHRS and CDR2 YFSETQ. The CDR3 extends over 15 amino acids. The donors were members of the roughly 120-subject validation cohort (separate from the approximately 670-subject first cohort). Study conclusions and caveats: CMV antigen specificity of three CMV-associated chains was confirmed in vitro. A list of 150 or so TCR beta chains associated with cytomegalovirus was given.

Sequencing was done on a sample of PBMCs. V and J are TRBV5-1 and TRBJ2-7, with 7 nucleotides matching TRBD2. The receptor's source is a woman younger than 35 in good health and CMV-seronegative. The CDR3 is CASSLAGGMVYEQYF. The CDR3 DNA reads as TGCGCCAGCAGCTTGGCCGGGGGGATGGTCTACGAGCAGTACTTC.